Listed here is a single T cell receptor (beta chain). Its antigen is undetermined. This specimen belongs to a study of cytomegalovirus exposure and HLA in healthy donors. Study as a whole: Earlier, some 180 million T cells were analyzed, and fewer than 120 million unique TCR beta sequences were found among them.

General study findings and limits: Beyond CMV serostatus, there was no information to go on about immune exposure. Later genetic work tied a missense DCLRE1C variant to beta-chain V and J trimming.

The PCR contained 60 Vbeta and 13 Jbeta primers. Sequenced by immunoSEQ multiplex PCR; TCRdb stores in-frame clones only, minus some. Of more than 200,000 clones listed, roughly 84% are singletons. CDR1 and CDR2 from the germline V gene are SGHRS and YFSETQ. The V and J ends lost 1 base and 0 bases respectively, with 8 bases between them. This CDR3 is 15 amino acids long. Material for sequencing was PBMCs. The chain links TRBV5-1 to TRBJ1-3; D is unclear. This TCR derives from a girl aged 5 to 17 in good health and CMV-seronegative. Here the CDR3 reads CASSLRGNSGNTIYF. The CDR3 DNA reads TGCGCCAGCAGCTTGCGGGGAAACTCTGGAAACACCATATATTTT.